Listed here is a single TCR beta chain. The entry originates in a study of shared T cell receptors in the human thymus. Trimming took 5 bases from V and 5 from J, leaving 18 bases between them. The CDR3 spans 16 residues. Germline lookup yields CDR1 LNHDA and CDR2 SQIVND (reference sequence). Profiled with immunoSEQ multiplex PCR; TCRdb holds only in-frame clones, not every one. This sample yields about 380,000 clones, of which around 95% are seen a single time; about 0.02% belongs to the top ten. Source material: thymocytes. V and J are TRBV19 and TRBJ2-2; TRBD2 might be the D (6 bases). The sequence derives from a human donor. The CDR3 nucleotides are TGTGCCAGTAGTGCGGCCCGGGACGGAGGGACCGGGGAGCTGTTTTTT. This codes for CASSAARDGGTGELFF.